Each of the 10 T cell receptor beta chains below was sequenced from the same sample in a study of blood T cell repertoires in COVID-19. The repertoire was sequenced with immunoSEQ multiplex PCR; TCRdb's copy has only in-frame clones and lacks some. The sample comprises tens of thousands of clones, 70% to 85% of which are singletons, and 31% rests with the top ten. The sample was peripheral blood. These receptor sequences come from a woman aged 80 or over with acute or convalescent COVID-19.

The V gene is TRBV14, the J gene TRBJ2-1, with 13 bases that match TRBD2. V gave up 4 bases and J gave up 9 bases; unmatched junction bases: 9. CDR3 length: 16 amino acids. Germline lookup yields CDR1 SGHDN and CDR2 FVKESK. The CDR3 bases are TGTGCCAGCAGCCCTCGACGGGGACTAGCGGGAAGTGAGCAGTTCTTC. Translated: CASSPRRGLAGSEQFF.

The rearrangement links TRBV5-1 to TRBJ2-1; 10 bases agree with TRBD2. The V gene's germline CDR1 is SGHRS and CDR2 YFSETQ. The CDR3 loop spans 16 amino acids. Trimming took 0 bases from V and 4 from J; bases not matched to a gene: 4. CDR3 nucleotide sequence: TGCGCCAGCAGCTTGGCCCTAGCGGGAGCTTACAATGAGCAGTTCTTC. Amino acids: CASSLALAGAYNEQFF. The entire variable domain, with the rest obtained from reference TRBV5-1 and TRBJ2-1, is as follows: KAGVTQTPRYLIKTRGQQVTLSCSPISGHRSVSWYQQTPGQGLQFLFEYFSETQRNKGNFPGRFSGRQFSNSRSEMNVSTLELGDSALYLCASSLALAGAYNEQFFGPGTRLTVL.

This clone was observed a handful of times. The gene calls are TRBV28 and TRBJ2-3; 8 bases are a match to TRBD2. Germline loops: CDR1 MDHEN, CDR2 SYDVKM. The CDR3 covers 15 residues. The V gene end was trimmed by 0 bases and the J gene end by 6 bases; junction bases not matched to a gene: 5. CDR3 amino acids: CASSLWDSGKDTQYF. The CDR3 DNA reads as TGTGCCAGCAGTTTATGGGATAGCGGGAAGGATACGCAGTATTTT.

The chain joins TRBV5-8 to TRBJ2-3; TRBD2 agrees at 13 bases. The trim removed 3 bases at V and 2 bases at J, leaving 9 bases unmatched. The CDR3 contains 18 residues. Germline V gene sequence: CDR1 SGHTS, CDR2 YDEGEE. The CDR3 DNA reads TGTGCCAGCAGCTCCGGGACTAGCGGGACTTCGTACACAGATACGCAGTATTTT. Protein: CASSSGTSGTSYTDTQYF. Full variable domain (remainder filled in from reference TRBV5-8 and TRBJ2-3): EAGVTQSPTHLIKTRGQQATLRCSPISGHTSVYWYQQALGLGLQFLLWYDEGEERNRGNFPPRFSGRQFPNYSSELNVNALELEDSALYLCASSSGTSGTSYTDTQYFGPGTRLTVL.

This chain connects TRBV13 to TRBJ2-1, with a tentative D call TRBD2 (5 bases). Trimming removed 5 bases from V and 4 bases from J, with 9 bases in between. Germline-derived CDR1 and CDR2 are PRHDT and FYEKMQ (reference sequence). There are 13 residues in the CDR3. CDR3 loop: CASSPTSYNEQFF. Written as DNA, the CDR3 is TGTGCCAGCAGCCCAACTAGTTACAATGAGCAGTTCTTC.

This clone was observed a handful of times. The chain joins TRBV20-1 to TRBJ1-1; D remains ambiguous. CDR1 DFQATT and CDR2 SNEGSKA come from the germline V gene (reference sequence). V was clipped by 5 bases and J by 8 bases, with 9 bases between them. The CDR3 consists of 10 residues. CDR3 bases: TGCAGTGCTTCTCGACAAGAAGCTTTCTTT. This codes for CSASRQEAFF.

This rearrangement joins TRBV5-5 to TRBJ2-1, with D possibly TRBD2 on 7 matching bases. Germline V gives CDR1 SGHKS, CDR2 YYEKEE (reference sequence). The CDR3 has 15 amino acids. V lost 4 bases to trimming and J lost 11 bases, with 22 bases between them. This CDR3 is CASSPGDAGASKQFF. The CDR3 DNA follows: TGTGCCAGCAGCCCTGGAGACGCGGGGGCATCAAAGCAGTTCTTC.

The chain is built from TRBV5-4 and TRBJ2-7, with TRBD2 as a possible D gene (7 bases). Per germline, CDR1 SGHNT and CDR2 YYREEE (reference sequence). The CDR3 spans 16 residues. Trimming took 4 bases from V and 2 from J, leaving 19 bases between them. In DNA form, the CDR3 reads TGTGCCAGCAGCCTGAGGGGGAGAAGCGGGGCCTACGAGCAGTACTTC. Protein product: CASSLRGRSGAYEQYF.

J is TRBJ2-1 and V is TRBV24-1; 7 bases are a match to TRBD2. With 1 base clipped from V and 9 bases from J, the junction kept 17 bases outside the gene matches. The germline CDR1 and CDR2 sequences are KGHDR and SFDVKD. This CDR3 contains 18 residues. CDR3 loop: CATSDFAPAGTTSREQFF. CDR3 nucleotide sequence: TGTGCCACCAGTGATTTTGCCCCCGCCGGGACTACGTCACGTGAGCAGTTCTTC.

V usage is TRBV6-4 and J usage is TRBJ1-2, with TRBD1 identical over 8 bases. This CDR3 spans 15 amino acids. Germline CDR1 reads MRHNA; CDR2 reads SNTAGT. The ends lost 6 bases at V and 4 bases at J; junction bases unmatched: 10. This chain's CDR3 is CASSSFAGGGYGYTF. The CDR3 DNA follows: TGTGCCAGCAGCTCCTTTGCAGGGGGCGGCTATGGCTACACCTTC.